This T cell receptor beta chain was identified in a study of blood T cells in healthy people across ages. Study results and limitations: Roughly linearly, TCR beta diversity per million T cells fell as age increased.

J gave up 1 base and V 0 bases, and 9 bases lay outside the gene matches. The CDR3 sequence is 19 residues long. Germline V CDR1 and CDR2: DFQATT, SNEGSKA (reference sequence). This clonotype was counted between two and nine times. Its matching antigen is unknown. Each sample used at least 6 million PBMCs. Then a second PCR, running about 6 to 11 cycles, was carried out with a sample-barcoded 5' primer and a J-beta primer mix. TCRdb passed the 5' RACE reads through MiXCR, listing each CDR3 protein once. The sample holds around 500,000 distinct CDR3 sequences, about a quarter seen once. Another study also made use of these data, one on T cells of mothers and their children. Turning to that study: There was no detection of any persistent microchimeric T cell clones.

The chain is built from TRBV20-1 and TRBJ2-5; TRBD2 matches 15 bases. Sequenced: blood. The clonotype was recovered from a boy younger than 10 in good health. Here the CDR3 DNA reads TGCAGTGCTAGAGATCTTGGGGGGACTAGCGGGGGGTTCCAAGAGACCCAGTACTTC. Its translation: CSARDLGGTSGGFQETQYF.